The 26 T cell receptor beta chains listed next were all sequenced from one sample in a study of cytomegalovirus exposure and HLA in healthy donors. 13 Jbeta primers and 60 Vbeta primers were used for the PCR. Generated by immunoSEQ multiplex PCR, the TCRdb table keeps only in-frame clones and is missing some. In the table there are 120,000 or so clones, less than 90% of which are singletons. The specimen was PBMCs. The source of these receptors is a man in his fifties in good health and CMV-seronegative.

The rearrangement joins TRBV6-4 to TRBJ2-2, with D possibly TRBD1 on 6 matching bases. Germline CDR1 MRHNA, CDR2 SNTAGT. Between the trimmed V and J ends, which lost 6 bases and 3 bases, there was a span of 17 bases. The CDR3 totals 16 residues. The CDR3 DNA is TGTGCCAGCAGCGCAACCGGGACACCAGACACCGGGGAGCTGTTTTTT. It encodes CASSATGTPDTGELFF.

The chain uses TRBV19 and TRBJ1-5, with D perhaps TRBD1 (5 bases). The CDR3 extends over 17 amino acids. The germline CDR1 and CDR2 sequences are LNHDA and SQIVND (reference sequence). Trimming cost V 2 bases and J 0 bases, with 14 bases left between them. CDR3 coding DNA: TGTGCCAGTAGTATAAAGGGGCCAGCTTATAGCAATCAGCCCCAGCATTTT. This translates into CASSIKGPAYSNQPQHF.

The CDR3 coding sequence is TGTGCCAGTAGTATCAAGAGACAGGATACCGGGGAGCTGTTTTTT. Translating gives CASSIKRQDTGELFF. The gene calls are TRBV19 and TRBJ2-2, with a possible D match to TRBD1 (6 bases). Germline CDR1 is LNHDA and CDR2 is SQIVND (reference sequence). There are 15 residues in the CDR3. Trimming took 3 bases from V and 5 from J, leaving 13 bases between them.

The CDR3 is CASSLRTGGTGKAYEQYF. For the CDR3, the DNA is TGTGCCAGCAGCCTTAGGACAGGGGGAACAGGTAAAGCCTACGAGCAGTACTTC. The gene calls are TRBV11-2 and TRBJ2-7; 10 bases are a match to TRBD1. V shed 5 bases, J shed 2 bases, and the junction held 15 bases outside the gene matches. Germline CDR1 SGHAT, CDR2 FQNNGV. CDR3 size: 18 residues.

V is TRBV29-1 and J is TRBJ1-2, with 10 bases identical to TRBD1. The CDR3 loop spans 16 amino acids. Trimming at V came to 7 bases and at J to 7 bases, leaving 18 bases not matched to a gene. The V gene's germline CDR1 is SQVTM and CDR2 ANQGSEA. The CDR3 spells CSARRGTGELLGGYTF. The CDR3 DNA reads TGCAGCGCGCGTCGGGGGACAGGGGAACTTCTGGGTGGCTACACCTTC. Combining the CDR3 with reference TRBV29-1 and TRBJ1-2 gives the whole variable domain SAVISQKPSRDICQRGTSLTIQCQVDSQVTMMFWYRQQPGQSLTLIATANQGSEATYESGFVIDKFPISRPNLTFSTLTVSNMSPEDSSIYLCSARRGTGELLGGYTFGSGTRLTVV.

The chain carries TRBV7-2 and TRBJ2-5, with D possibly matching TRBD2 (7 bases). CDR3 length: 16 amino acids. Per germline, CDR1 SGHTA and CDR2 FQGNSA. V lost 1 base and J 2 bases, leaving 14 bases between the germline ends. CDR3 protein: CASSLGSRGGQETQYF. The DNA of the CDR3 is TGTGCCAGCAGCTTAGGGTCCAGGGGAGGGCAAGAGACCCAGTACTTC.

This sequence joins TRBV7-2 and TRBJ2-3, with D uncertain. This CDR3 spans 12 amino acids. The germline V and J ends were trimmed by 5 bases and 4 bases, with 7 bases remaining between them. Germline V gene sequence: CDR1 SGHTA, CDR2 FQGNSA. CDR3 coding DNA: TGTGCCAGCAGCCCCTACTCAGATACGCAGTATTTT. This codes for CASSPYSDTQYF.

This clone was counted a single time. V is TRBV11-2 and J is TRBJ2-1, with 13 nucleotides matching TRBD2. The CDR3 totals 19 residues. CDR1 is SGHAT, CDR2 FQNNGV, per germline. Trimming cost V 1 base and J 8 bases; bases outside gene matches: 14. CDR3 in DNA: TGTGCCAGCAGCTTAGGGCCCCGACTAGCGGGGGGTCTTTGGGATGAGCAGTTCTTC. Translating gives CASSLGPRLAGGLWDEQFF.

The chain couples TRBV6-6 to TRBJ2-7; no reliable D call. Deletions cut 5 bases from V and 0 bases from J, with 11 bases between. Germline V gene lookup returns CDR1 MNHNY and CDR2 SVGAGI (reference sequence). This CDR3 region has 14 residues. CDR3: CASSKNRNSYEQYF. The CDR3 DNA is TGTGCCAGCAGTAAGAACAGAAACTCCTACGAGCAGTACTTC.

The chain uses TRBV28 and TRBJ1-4; TRBD1 matches 7 bases. Unmatched junction bases numbered 12, after V lost 6 bases and J lost 8 bases. The CDR3 extends over 15 amino acids. Germline-derived CDR1 and CDR2 are MDHEN and SYDVKM. The CDR3 sequence is CASSRAGGGGEKLFF. CDR3 bases: TGTGCCAGCAGCCGAGCGGGGGGAGGGGGCGAAAAACTGTTTTTT.

This sequence joins TRBV6-6 and TRBJ1-4, with D hard to call. Trimming removed 5 bases at V and 8 bases at J, with 12 bases between. CDR3 length: 13 residues. Looked up from germline, CDR1 is MNHNY and CDR2 is SVGAGI (reference sequence). Here the CDR3 reads CASSPPEEEKLFF. CDR3 nucleotides: TGTGCCAGCAGTCCCCCGGAGGAGGAAAAACTGTTTTTT.

The chain has TRBV7-6 and TRBJ2-7, with 12 bases identical to TRBD2. With 5 bases clipped from V and 1 base from J, the junction kept 3 bases outside the gene matches. This CDR3 has 15 residues. Germline CDR1 SGHVS, CDR2 FNYEAQ. CDR3 bases: TGTGCCAGCAGCCTTGGGACTAGCGGGTCCTACGAGCAGTACTTC. Protein product: CASSLGTSGSYEQYF. Drawing the rest from reference TRBV7-6 and TRBJ2-7, the complete variable domain is GAGVSQSPRYKVTKRGQDVALRCDPISGHVSLYWYRQALGQGPEFLTYFNYEAQQDKSGLPNDRFSAERPEGSISTLTIQRTEQRDSAMYRCASSLGTSGSYEQYFGPGTRLTVT.

This chain uses TRBV7-8 with TRBJ1-2; D remains unclear. The V gene's germline CDR1 is SGHVS and CDR2 FQNEAQ. With 1 base removed from V and 5 bases from J, the gap between germline ends came to 11 bases. The CDR3 has 14 amino acids. The CDR3 region is CASSLESKTYGYTF. DNA for the CDR3: TGTGCCAGCAGCTTAGAATCTAAAACTTATGGCTACACCTTC.

This clone was observed once. The chain recombines TRBV30 with TRBJ1-2; D remains unclear. Germline loops: CDR1 GTSNPN, CDR2 SVGIG (reference sequence). The V end lost 8 bases, the J end lost 0 bases, and 22 bases lay between the germline ends. The CDR3 sequence is 16 residues long. The CDR3 sequence: CARGGIGRVANYGYTF. The CDR3 nucleotides read TGTGCCCGGGGAGGTATAGGGCGAGTAGCTAACTATGGCTACACCTTC.

The genes are TRBV13 and TRBJ2-6; 7 nucleotides match TRBD1. V dropped 4 bases and J dropped 1; count of bases not matched to a gene: 13. Germline V gene sequence: CDR1 PRHDT, CDR2 FYEKMQ (reference sequence). This CDR3 contains 19 residues. CDR3 loop: CASSSPTGLSGSGANVLTF. CDR3 in DNA: TGTGCCAGCAGCTCCCCGACAGGGCTTTCGGGGTCTGGGGCCAACGTCCTGACTTTC.

This chain connects TRBV2 to TRBJ1-3; tentative D call: TRBD1 (6 bases). Germline-derived CDR1 and CDR2 are SNHLY and FYNNEI. Trimming cost V 4 bases and J 2 bases, with 30 bases left between them. The CDR3 is 21 amino acids. The CDR3 nucleotides read TGTGCCAGCAGTGGTATCCCGGCAGGGGAGGGCAAGTTAAGAACTGGAAACACCATATATTTT. Translation: CASSGIPAGEGKLRTGNTIYF. The variable domain in full, completed from reference TRBV2 and TRBJ1-3, reads EPEVTQTPSHQVTQMGQEVILRCVPISNHLYFYWYRQILGQKVEFLVSFYNNEISEKSEIFDDQFSVERPDGSNFTLKIRSTKLEDSAMYFCASSGIPAGEGKLRTGNTIYFGEGSWLTVV.

This clone has more than one count but fewer than ten. The chain uses TRBV30 and TRBJ2-2, with 7 bases identical to TRBD2. Germline trimming cut 3 bases from V and 5 bases from J; bases unmatched to any gene: 6. The CDR3 is 14 residues long. CDR1 is GTSNPN and CDR2 is SVGIG in the germline V gene (reference sequence). The CDR3: CAWRTGLNTGELFF. CDR3 sequence (DNA): TGTGCCTGGAGAACGGGACTAAATACCGGGGAGCTGTTTTTT.

The chain has TRBV9 and TRBJ2-7; D unclear. Trimming took 2 bases from V and 5 from J, leaving 14 bases between them. CDR1 and CDR2 (germline): SGDLS, YYNGEE. The CDR3 spans 14 residues. The CDR3 nucleotides are TGTGCCAGCAGCGTGGAACTACGGTCAAACGAGCAGTACTTC. Its protein product is CASSVELRSNEQYF.

The genes are TRBV18 and TRBJ1-6; no clear D. The germline V and J ends were trimmed by 3 bases and 8 bases, with 8 bases remaining between them. Germline CDR1 KGHSH, CDR2 LQKENI. The CDR3 spans 13 residues. CDR3 sequence: CASSPTTDSPLHF. CDR3 bases: TGTGCCAGCTCACCGACAACGGATTCACCCCTCCACTTT.

The genes are TRBV28 and TRBJ1-3, with D possibly matching TRBD1 (6 bases). CDR3 length: 15 amino acids. Trimming took off 1 base at V and 2 bases at J, with 9 bases between the two ends. Germline V CDR1 and CDR2: MDHEN, SYDVKM. In DNA, the CDR3 is TGTGCCAGCAGTTTATATCAGGGGACTGGAAACACCATATATTTT. As protein: CASSLYQGTGNTIYF. Complete variable domain (other parts from reference TRBV28 and TRBJ1-3): DVKVTQSSRYLVKRTGEKVFLECVQDMDHENMFWYRQDPGLGLRLIYFSYDVKMKEKGDIPEGYSVSREKKERFSLILESASTNQTSMYLCASSLYQGTGNTIYFGEGSWLTVV.

The CDR3 DNA sequence: TGTGCCAGCAGCTTACCCGGGGGTGCGATCACTGAAGCTTTCTTT. Encoded protein: CASSLPGGAITEAFF. This chain links TRBV7-3 with TRBJ1-1; tentatively, D is TRBD1 (5 bases). Trimming took 2 bases from V and 4 from J, leaving 14 bases between them. Germline V gene data show CDR1 as SGHTA and CDR2 as FQGTGA. The CDR3 has 15 residues.

The chain has TRBV6-1 and TRBJ1-5, with TRBD1 as a possible D gene (5 bases). V lost 7 bases and J lost 2, with 12 bases in between. Looked up from germline, CDR1 is MNHNS and CDR2 is SASEGT. CDR3 length: 14 amino acids. CDR3 nucleotides: TGTGCCAGCATTTTAGACAGCGGCAATCAGCCCCAGCATTTT. This gives the protein CASILDSGNQPQHF.

The table lists this clone with a few counts. The genes are TRBV29-1 and TRBJ2-5, with D perhaps matching TRBD1 (6 bases). The DNA end is more similar to TRBJ2-7, so the J call may be wrong. This CDR3 has 13 amino acids. Germline lookup yields CDR1 SQVTM and CDR2 ANQGSEA. This CDR3 is CSVEQGFSDEQYF. CDR3 DNA: TGCAGCGTTGAGCAGGGGTTTTCGGACGAGCAGTACTTC.

This chain links TRBV7-9 with TRBJ2-3, with a tentative D call TRBD2 (6 bases). The CDR3 loop spans 15 amino acids. Between the trimmed V and J ends, which lost 1 base and 4 bases, there was a span of 12 bases. The germline gives CDR1 SEHNR, CDR2 FQNEAQ (reference sequence). The CDR3 coding sequence is TGTGCCAGCAGCTTAGGGGCCTCGGGGGCAGATACGCAGTATTTT. Protein product: CASSLGASGADTQYF.

In this sample, this clone turned up a few times. The genes are TRBV19 and TRBJ2-3; 14 nucleotides match TRBD2. Germline V gives CDR1 LNHDA, CDR2 SQIVND (reference sequence). There are 18 residues in the CDR3. V shed 4 bases, J shed 4 bases, and the junction held 10 bases outside the gene matches. Here the CDR3 DNA reads TGTGCCAGTAGTAGTCTTCCGGGACTAGCGGGAGTCGCAGATACGCAGTATTTT. Amino acids: CASSSLPGLAGVADTQYF.

This clone came up a few times. In the same sample, other DNA sequences code for this CDR3. The chain links TRBV28 to TRBJ1-5; D is undetermined. The CDR3 consists of 12 residues. Per germline, CDR1 MDHEN and CDR2 SYDVKM. V dropped 5 bases and J dropped 4 bases, with 6 bases sitting between them. The CDR3 here is CASSSGNQPQHF. The CDR3 coding sequence is TGTGCCAGCAGTAGCGGGAATCAGCCCCAGCATTTT.